A single sample is the source of the 3 T cell receptor beta chains below, sequenced in a study of cytomegalovirus exposure and HLA in healthy donors. It was with 60 Vbeta and 13 Jbeta primers that the PCR ran. Some clones are missing from TCRdb's copy, which holds only in-frame ones; the method was immunoSEQ multiplex PCR. This sample has 150,000 to 200,000 clones, with under 90% found just once. The sequenced sample consisted of PBMCs. The receptors come from a man aged 18 to 30 in good health and CMV-seronegative.

V and J are TRBV10-1 and TRBJ2-1, with 8 positions matching TRBD2. The CDR3 runs 17 residues. From germline, CDR1 is WNHNN and CDR2 SYGVQD (reference sequence). Trimming took 1 base from V and 5 from J; bases not matched to a gene: 10. The CDR3 loop reads CASSECYGREEDNEQFF. DNA for the CDR3: TGCGCCAGCAGTGAGTGTTACGGGAGGGAGGAGGACAATGAGCAGTTCTTC.

This chain joins TRBV29-1 and TRBJ2-1, with a weak D call TRBD1 (6 bases). V was pared by 7 bases and J by 3 bases, with 13 bases between. The CDR3 runs 13 residues. Germline V lookup: CDR1 SQVTM, CDR2 ANQGSEA. CDR3 protein: CSGGQLIYNEQFF. The CDR3 DNA follows: TGCAGCGGTGGACAGCTTATCTACAATGAGCAGTTCTTC.

The chain uses TRBV7-9 and TRBJ1-4; no clear D gene. Looked up from germline, CDR1 is SEHNR and CDR2 is FQNEAQ (reference sequence). Trimming cost V 1 base and J 4 bases, with 7 bases left between them. The CDR3 extends over 14 amino acids. This CDR3 is CASSLGDINEKLFF. CDR3 nucleotides: TGTGCCAGCAGCTTAGGAGACATTAATGAAAAACTGTTTTTT. Drawing the rest from reference TRBV7-9 and TRBJ1-4, the complete variable domain is DTGVSQNPRHKITKRGQNVTFRCDPISEHNRLYWYRQTLGQGPEFLTYFQNEAQLEKSRLLSDRFSAERPKGSFSTLEIQRTEQGDSAMYLCASSLGDINEKLFFGSGTQLSVL.